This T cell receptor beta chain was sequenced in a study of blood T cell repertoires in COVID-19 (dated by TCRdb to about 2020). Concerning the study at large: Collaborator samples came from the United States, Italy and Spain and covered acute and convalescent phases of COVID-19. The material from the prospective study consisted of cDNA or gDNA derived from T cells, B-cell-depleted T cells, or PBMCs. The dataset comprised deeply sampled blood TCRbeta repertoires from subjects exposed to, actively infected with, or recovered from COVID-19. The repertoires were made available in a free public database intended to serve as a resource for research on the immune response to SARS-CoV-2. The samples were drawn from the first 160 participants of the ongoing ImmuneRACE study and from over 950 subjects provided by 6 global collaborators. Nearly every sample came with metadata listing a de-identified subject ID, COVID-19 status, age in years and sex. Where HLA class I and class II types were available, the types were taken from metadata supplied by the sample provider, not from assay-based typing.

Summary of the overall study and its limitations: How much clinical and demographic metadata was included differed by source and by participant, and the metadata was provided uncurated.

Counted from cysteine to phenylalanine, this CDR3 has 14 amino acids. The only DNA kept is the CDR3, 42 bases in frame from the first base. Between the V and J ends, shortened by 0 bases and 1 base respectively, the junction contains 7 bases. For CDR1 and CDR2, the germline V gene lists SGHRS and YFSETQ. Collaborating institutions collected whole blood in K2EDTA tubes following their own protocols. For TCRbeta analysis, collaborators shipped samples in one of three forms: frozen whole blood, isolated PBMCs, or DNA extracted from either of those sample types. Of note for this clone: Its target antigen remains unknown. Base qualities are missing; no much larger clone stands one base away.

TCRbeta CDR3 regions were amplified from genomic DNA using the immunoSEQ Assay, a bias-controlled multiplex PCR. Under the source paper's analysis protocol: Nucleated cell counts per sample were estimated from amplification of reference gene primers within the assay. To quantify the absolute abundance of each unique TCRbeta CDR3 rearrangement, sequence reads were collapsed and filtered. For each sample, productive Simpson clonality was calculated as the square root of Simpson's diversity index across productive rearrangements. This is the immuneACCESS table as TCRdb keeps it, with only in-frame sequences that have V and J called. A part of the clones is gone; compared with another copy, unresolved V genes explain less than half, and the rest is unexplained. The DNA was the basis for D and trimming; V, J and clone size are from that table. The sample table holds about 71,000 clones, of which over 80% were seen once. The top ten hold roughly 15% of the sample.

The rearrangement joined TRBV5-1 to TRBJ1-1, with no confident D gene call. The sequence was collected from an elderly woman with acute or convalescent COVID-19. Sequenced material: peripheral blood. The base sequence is TGCGCCAGCAGCTTGGCAAGCCCGAACACTGAAGCTTTCTTT. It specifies CASSLASPNTEAFF. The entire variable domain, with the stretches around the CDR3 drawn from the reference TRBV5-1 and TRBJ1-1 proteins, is KAGVTQTPRYLIKTRGQQVTLSCSPISGHRSVSWYQQTPGQGLQFLFEYFSETQRNKGNFPGRFSGRQFSNSRSEMNVSTLELGDSALYLCASSLASPNTEAFFGQGTRLTVV.